A single T cell receptor beta chain is shown here with its context. Recruits, aged about 18 to 95 years, lived in 20 to 30 US areas. V was clipped by 1 base and J by 5 bases, with 11 bases between them. CDR1 and CDR2 from the germline V gene are GTSNPN and SVGIG (reference sequence). The CDR3 contains 13 residues. The data originate from a study of blood T cell repertoires in COVID-19. The overall study: Sites in the United States, Italy and Spain provided acute and convalescent COVID-19 samples. Nucleic acid was either cDNA or gDNA, and it came from T cells, B-cell-depleted T cells, or PBMCs.

Per the original data handling: Amplified reference gene primers provided the basis for estimating nucleated cell counts. Libraries were prepared by immunoSEQ multiplex PCR; TCRdb keeps only in-frame clonotypes and omits some of them. V, J and clone size are taken as reported in that table, and D and trimming were inferred from the DNA itself. Of some 180,000 clones listed, 60% to 80% are singletons. The sequenced sample consisted of PBMCs or T cells enriched from blood (not recorded which). The chain is built from TRBV30 and TRBJ1-1, with a weak D call TRBD1 (6 bases). The receptor comes from a man aged 55 to 70 who had been exposed to COVID-19. CDR3 bases: TGTGCCTGGAGTGAACAGGGACGGACTGAAGCTTTCTTT. Translation: CAWSEQGRTEAFF. The full variable domain, in which reference TRBV30 and TRBJ1-1 provide the parts outside the CDR3, is SQTIHQWPATLVQPVGSPLSLECTVEGTSNPNLYWYRQAAGRGLQLLFYSVGIGQISSEVPQNLSASRPQDRQFILSSKKLLLSDSGFYLCAWSEQGRTEAFFGQGTRLTVV.